The clone carrying this T cell receptor beta chain was seen once. TCRdb keeps only in-frame clones here, not all; method: immunoSEQ multiplex PCR. The sample shows some 74,000 clones, 88% of them seen only once. This record comes from a study of blood T cell repertoires in COVID-19. Study at large: The origin of the acute and convalescent COVID-19 samples was the United States, Italy and Spain. Sources were T cells, B-cell-depleted T cells, or PBMCs; the material itself was cDNA or gDNA.

V shed 7 bases, J shed 8 bases, and the junction held 11 bases outside the gene matches. The CDR3 has 15 amino acids. Germline-derived CDR1 and CDR2 are MNHEY and SVGAGI. This TCR came from a man aged 50 to 59 with acute or convalescent COVID-19. This chain joins TRBV6-5 and TRBJ1-6; TRBD1 aligns across 7 bases. The sequenced sample was peripheral blood. CDR3 sequence reads: CASTLVGDSDSPLHF. The CDR3 DNA reads TGTGCCAGCACTCTAGTGGGGGACAGCGATTCACCCCTCCACTTT.